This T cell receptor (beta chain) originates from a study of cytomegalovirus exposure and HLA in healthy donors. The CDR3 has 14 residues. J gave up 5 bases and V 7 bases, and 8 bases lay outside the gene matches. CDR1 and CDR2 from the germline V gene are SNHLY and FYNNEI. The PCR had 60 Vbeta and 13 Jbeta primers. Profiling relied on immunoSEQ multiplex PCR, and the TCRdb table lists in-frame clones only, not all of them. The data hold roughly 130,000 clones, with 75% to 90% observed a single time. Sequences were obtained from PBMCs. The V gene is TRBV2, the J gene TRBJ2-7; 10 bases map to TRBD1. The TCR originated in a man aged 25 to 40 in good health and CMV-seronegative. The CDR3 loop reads CASIPGQGTHEQYF. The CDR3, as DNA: TGTGCCAGCATCCCGGGACAGGGGACCCACGAGCAGTACTTC.